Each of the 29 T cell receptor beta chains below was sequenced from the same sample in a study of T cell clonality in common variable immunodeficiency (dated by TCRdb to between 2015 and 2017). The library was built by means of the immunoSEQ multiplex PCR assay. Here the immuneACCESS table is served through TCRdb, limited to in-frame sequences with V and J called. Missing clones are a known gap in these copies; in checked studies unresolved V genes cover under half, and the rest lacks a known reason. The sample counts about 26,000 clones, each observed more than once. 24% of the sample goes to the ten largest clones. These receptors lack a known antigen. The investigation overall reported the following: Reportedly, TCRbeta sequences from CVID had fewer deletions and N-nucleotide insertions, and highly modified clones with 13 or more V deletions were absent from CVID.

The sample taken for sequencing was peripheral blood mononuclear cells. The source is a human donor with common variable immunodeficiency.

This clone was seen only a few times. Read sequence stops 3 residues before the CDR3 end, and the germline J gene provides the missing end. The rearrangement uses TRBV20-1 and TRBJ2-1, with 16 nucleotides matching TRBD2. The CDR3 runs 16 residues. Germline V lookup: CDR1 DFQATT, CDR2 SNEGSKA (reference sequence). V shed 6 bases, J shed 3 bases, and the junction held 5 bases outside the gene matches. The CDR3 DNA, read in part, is TGCAGTGCCGTCGGGACTAGCGGGGGGGTCTACAATGAG. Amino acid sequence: CSAVGTSGGVYNE. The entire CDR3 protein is CSAVGTSGGVYNEQFF.

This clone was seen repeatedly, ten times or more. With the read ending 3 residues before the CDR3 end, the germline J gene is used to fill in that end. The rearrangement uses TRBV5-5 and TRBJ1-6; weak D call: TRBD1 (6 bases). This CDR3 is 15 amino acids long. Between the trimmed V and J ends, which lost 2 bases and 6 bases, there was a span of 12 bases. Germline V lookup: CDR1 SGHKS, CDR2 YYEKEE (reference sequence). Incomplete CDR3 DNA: TGTGCCAGCAGCTTCGGAGGGGGTGGTAATTCACCC. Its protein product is CASSFGGGGNSP. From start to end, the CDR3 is CASSFGGGGNSPLHF.

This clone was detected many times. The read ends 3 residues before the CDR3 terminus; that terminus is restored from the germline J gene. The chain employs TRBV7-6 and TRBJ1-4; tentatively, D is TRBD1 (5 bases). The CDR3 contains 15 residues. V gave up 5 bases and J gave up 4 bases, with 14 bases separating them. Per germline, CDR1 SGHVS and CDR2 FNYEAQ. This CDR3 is CASSPESGGNEKLFF. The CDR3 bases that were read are TGTGCCAGCAGCCCAGAGTCCGGGGGTAATGAAAAA.

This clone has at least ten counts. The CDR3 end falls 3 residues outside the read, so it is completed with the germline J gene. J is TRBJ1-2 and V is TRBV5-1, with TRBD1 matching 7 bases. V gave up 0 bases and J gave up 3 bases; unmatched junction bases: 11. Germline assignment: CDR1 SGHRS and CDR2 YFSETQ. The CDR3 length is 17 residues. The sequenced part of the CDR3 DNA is TGCGCCAGCAGCTTGGCGCTCCGGGACAGATTTGACTATGGC. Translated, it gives CASSLALRDRFDYG. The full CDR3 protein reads CASSLALRDRFDYGYTF.

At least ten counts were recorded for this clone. Incomplete CDR3 DNA: TGCAGCGCCCAAGGCAGGATGAACACTGAA. Residues: CSAQGRMNTE. The full CDR3 sequence reads CSAQGRMNTEAFF. The chain couples TRBV29-1 to TRBJ1-1; no clear D gene. Sequencing ends 3 residues short of the CDR3 end; the germline J gene provides the rest. The CDR3 runs to 13 residues. V was clipped by 7 bases and J by 0 bases, with 12 bases between them. CDR1 is SQVTM, CDR2 ANQGSEA, per germline.

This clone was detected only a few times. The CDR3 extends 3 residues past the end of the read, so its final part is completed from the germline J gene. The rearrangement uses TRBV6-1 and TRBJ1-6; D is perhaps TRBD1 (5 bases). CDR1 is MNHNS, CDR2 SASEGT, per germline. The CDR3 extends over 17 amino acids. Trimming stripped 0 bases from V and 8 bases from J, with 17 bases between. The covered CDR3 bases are TGTGCCAGCAGTGAAGCGGCAGGGATAGCGGTCGATTCACCC. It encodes CASSEAAGIAVDSP. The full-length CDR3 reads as CASSEAAGIAVDSPLHF.

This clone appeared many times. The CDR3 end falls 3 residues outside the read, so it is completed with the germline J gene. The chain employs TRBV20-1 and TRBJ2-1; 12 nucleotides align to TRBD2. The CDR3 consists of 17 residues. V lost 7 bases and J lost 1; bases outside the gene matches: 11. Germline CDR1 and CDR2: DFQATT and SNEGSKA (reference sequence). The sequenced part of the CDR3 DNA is TGCAGTGTAGCGACTAGCGGGAGAGGACGGTCCTACAATGAG. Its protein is CSVATSGRGRSYNE. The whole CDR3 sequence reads CSVATSGRGRSYNEQFF.

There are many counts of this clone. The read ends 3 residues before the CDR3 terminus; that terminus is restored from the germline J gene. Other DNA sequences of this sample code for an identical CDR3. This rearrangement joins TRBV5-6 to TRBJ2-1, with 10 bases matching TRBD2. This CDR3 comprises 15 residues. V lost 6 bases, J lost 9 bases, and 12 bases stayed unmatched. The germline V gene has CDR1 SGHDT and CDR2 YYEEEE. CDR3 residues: CASTGDSGGSFEQFF. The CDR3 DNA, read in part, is TGTGCCAGCACGGGCGATAGCGGGGGGTCTTTTGAG.

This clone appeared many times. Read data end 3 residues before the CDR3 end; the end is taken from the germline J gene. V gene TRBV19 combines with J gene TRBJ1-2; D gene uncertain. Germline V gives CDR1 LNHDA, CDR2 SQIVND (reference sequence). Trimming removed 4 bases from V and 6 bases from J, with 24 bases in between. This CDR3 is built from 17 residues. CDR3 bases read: TGTGCCAGTAGTACCCGCATAAGCCAGGACTTCCGTGATGGC. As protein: CASSTRISQDFRDG. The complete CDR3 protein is CASSTRISQDFRDGYTF. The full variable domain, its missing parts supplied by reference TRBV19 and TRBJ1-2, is DGGITQSPKYLFRKEGQNVTLSCEQNLNHDAMYWYRQDPGQGLRLIYYSQIVNDFQKGDIAEGYSVSREKKESFPLTVTSAQKNPTAFYLCASSTRISQDFRDGYTFGSGTRLTVV.

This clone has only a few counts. Incomplete CDR3 DNA: TGTGCCAGCAGCTCCACAGGGGGCCCTGAGACC. This sequence encodes CASSSTGGPET. The full-length CDR3 reads as CASSSTGGPETQYF. The chain recombines TRBV7-3 with TRBJ2-5; 9 bases are shared with TRBD1. The CDR3 end is not reached by the read, which stops 3 residues before it; the germline J gene fills it in. The V gene's germline CDR1 is SGHTA and CDR2 FQGTGA. CDR3 size: 14 residues. J lost 5 bases, V lost 4 bases, and 5 bases had no gene match.

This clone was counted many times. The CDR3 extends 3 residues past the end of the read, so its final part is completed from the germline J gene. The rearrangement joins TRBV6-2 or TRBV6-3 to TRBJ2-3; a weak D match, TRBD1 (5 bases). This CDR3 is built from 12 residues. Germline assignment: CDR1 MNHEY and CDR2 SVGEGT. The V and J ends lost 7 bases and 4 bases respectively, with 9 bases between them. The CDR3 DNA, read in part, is TGTGCCAGCAAACCAGGGCCAGATACG. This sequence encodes CASKPGPDT. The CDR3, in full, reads CASKPGPDTQYF.

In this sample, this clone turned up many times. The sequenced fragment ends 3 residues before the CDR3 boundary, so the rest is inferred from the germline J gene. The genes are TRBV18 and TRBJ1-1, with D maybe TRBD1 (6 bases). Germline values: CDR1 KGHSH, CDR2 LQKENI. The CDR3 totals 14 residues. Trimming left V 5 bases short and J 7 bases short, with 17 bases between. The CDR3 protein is CASSTGQGHDEAFF. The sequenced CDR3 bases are TGTGCCAGCTCAACGGGACAAGGCCACGATGAA. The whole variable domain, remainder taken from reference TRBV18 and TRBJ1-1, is NAGVMQNPRHLVRRRGQEARLRCSPMKGHSHVYWYRQLPEEGLKFMVYLQKENIIDESGMPKERFSAEFPKEGPSILRIQQVVRGDSAAYFCASSTGQGHDEAFFGQGTRLTVV.

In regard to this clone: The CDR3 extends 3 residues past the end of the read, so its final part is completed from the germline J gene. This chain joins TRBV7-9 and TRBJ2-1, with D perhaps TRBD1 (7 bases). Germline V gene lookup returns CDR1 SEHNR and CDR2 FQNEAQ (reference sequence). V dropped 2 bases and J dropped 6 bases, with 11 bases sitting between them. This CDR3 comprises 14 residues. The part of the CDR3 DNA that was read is TGTGCCAGCAGCTTACGCGGGACAGCCAATGAG. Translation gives CASSLRGTANE. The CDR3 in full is CASSLRGTANEQFF.

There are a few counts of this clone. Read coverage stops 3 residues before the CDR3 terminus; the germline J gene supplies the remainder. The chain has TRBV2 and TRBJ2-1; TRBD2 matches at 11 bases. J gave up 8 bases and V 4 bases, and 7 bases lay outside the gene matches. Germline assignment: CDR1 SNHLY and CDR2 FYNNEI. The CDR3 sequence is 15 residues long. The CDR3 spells CASSGGSGRVDEQFF. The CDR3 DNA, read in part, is TGTGCCAGCAGTGGGGGTAGCGGGAGGGTCGATGAG.

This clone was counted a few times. This CDR3 reads CASSYRPGLAGGPETQYF. The sequenced CDR3 bases are TGTGCCAGCAGCTACCGACCGGGGTTAGCGGGAGGGCCAGAGACC. The chain joins TRBV7-8 to TRBJ2-5; 11 nucleotides match TRBD2. With the read ending 3 residues before the CDR3 end, the germline J gene is used to fill in that end. Germline lookup yields CDR1 SGHVS and CDR2 FQNEAQ. J gave up 4 bases and V 4 bases, and 14 bases lay outside the gene matches. The CDR3 loop spans 18 amino acids.

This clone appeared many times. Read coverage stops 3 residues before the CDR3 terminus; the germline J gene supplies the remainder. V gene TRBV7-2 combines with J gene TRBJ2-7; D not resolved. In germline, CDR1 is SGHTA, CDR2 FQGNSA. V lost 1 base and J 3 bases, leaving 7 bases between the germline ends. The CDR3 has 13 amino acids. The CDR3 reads CASSLGPLYEQYF. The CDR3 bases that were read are TGTGCCAGCAGCTTAGGGCCCCTCTACGAG.

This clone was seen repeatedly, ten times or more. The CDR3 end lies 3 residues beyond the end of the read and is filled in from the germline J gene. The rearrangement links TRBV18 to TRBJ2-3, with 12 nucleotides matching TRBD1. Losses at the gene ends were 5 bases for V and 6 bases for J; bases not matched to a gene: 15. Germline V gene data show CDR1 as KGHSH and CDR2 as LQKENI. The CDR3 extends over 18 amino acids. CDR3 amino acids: CASSFSSGDRGPSDTQYF. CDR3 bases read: TGTGCCAGCTCATTCAGCAGTGGGGACAGGGGGCCTTCGGATACG.

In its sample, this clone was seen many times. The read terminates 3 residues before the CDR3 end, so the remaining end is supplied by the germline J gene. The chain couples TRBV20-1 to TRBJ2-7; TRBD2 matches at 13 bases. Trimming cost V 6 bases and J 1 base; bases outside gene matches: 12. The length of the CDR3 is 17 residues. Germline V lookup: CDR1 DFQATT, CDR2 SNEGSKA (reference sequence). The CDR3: CSAERLAGGRSSYEQYF. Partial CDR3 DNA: TGCAGTGCCGAGAGACTAGCGGGGGGAAGGTCGTCCTACGAG.

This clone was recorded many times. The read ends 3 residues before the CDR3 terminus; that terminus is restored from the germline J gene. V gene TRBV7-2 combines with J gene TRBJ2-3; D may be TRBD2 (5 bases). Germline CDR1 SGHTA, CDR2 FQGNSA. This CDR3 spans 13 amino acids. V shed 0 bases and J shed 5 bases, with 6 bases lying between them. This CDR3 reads CASSLAAVDTQYF. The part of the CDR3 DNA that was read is TGTGCCAGCAGCTTAGCAGCGGTAGATACG. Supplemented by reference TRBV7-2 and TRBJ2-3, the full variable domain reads GAGVSQSPSNKVTEKGKDVELRCDPISGHTALYWYRQSLGQGLEFLIYFQGNSAPDKSGLPSDRFSAERTGGSVSTLTIQRTQQEDSAVYLCASSLAAVDTQYFGPGTRLTVL.

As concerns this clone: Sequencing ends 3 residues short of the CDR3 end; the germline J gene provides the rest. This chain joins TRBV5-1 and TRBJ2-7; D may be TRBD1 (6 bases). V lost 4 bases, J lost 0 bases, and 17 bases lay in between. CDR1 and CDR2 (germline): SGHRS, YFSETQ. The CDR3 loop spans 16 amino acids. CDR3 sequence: CASSPTRQASSYEQYF. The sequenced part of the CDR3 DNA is TGCGCCAGCAGCCCGACAAGACAGGCCAGCTCCTACGAG.

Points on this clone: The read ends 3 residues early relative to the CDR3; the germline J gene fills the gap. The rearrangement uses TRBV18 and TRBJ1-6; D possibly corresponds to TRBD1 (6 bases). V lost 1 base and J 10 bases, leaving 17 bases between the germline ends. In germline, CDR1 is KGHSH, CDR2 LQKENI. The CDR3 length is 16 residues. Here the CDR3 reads CASSPLPGAKKSPLHF. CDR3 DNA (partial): TGTGCCAGCTCACCACTGCCAGGGGCAAAGAAGTCACCC. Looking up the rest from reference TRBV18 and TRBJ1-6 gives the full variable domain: NAGVMQNPRHLVRRRGQEARLRCSPMKGHSHVYWYRQLPEEGLKFMVYLQKENIIDESGMPKERFSAEFPKEGPSILRIQQVVRGDSAAYFCASSPLPGAKKSPLHFGNGTRLTVT.

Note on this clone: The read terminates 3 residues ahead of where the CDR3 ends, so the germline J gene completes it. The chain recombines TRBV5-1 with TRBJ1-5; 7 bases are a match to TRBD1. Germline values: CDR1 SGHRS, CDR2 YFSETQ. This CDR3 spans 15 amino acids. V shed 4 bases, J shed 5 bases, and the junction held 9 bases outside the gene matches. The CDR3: CASSTSGGTHQPQHF. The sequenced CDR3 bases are TGCGCCAGCAGCACCTCAGGGGGAACCCATCAGCCC.

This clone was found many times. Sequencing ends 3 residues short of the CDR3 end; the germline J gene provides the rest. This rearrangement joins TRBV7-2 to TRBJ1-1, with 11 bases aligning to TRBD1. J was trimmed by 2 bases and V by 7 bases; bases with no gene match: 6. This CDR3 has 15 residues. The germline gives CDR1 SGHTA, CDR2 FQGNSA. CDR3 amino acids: CASTRDRGYNTEAFF. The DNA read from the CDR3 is TGTGCCAGCACCCGGGACAGGGGGTATAACACTGAA.

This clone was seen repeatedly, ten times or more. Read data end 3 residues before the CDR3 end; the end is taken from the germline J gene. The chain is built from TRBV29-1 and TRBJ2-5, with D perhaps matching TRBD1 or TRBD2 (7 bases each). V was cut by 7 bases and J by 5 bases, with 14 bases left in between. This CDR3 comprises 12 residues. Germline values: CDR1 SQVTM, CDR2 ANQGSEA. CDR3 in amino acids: CSGNRGGETQYF. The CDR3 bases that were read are TGCAGCGGGAACAGGGGAGGGGAGACC.

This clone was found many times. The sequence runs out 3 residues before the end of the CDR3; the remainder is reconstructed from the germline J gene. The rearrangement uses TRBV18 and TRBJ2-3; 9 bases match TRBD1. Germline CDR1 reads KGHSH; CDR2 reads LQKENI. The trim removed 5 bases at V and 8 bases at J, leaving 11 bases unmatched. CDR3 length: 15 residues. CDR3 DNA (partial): TGTGCCAGCTCAGTTGGGACAGGGAAATCGGGTACG. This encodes CASSVGTGKSGT. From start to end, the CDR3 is CASSVGTGKSGTQYF.

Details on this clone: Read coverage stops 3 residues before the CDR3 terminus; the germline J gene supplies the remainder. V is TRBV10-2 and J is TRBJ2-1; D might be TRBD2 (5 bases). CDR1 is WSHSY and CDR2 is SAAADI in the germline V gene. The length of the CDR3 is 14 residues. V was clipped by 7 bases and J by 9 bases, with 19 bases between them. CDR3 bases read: TGCGCCAGCAATCCAGGACTCCCTGTACGTGAG. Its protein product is CASNPGLPVRE. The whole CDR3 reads CASNPGLPVREQFF.

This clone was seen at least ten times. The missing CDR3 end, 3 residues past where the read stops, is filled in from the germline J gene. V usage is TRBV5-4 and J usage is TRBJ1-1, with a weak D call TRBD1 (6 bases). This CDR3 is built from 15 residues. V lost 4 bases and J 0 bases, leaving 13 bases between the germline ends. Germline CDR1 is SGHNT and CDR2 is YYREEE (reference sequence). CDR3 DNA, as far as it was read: TGTGCCAGCAGCCGGCCACAGGGAATGAACACTGAA. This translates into CASSRPQGMNTE. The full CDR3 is CASSRPQGMNTEAFF.

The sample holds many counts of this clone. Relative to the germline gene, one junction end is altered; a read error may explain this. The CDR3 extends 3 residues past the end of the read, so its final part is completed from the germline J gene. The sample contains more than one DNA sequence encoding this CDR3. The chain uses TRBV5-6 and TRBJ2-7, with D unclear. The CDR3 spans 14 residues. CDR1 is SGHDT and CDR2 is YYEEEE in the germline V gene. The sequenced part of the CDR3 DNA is TGTGCTAGCAGCTTGGGCAGAATAAGCTACGAG. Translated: CASSLGRISYE. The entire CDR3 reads CASSLGRISYEQYF. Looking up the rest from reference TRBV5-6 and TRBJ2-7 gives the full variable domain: DAGVTQSPTHLIKTRGQQVTLRCSPKSGHDTVSWYQQALGQGPQFIFQYYEEEERQRGNFPDRFSGHQFPNYSSELNVNALLLGDSALYLCASSLGRISYEQYFGPGTRLTVT.

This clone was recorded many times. The CDR3 sequence is CASSPNRGRNEKLFF. The CDR3 DNA, read in part, is TGTGCCAGCAGCCCAAACAGGGGGCGTAATGAAAAA. V is TRBV7-2 and J is TRBJ1-4; TRBD1 matches at 9 bases. Read coverage stops 3 residues before the CDR3 terminus; the germline J gene supplies the remainder. In germline, CDR1 is SGHTA, CDR2 FQGNSA. With V trimmed by 5 bases and J by 4 bases, 5 bases remained unmatched. CDR3 size: 15 residues. Based on the CDR3 plus reference TRBV7-2 and TRBJ1-4, the full variable domain is GAGVSQSPSNKVTEKGKDVELRCDPISGHTALYWYRQSLGQGLEFLIYFQGNSAPDKSGLPSDRFSAERTGGSVSTLTIQRTQQEDSAVYLCASSPNRGRNEKLFFGSGTQLSVL.